This TCR beta chain stems from a study of OX40 agonist ivuxolimab in advanced cancers. Produced via immunoSEQ multiplex PCR; TCRdb's table is partial and in-frame only. The sample has over 30,000 clones; around nine tenths are singletons. This receptor was taken from an adult with an advanced solid tumor such as melanoma, head and neck, liver or kidney cancer. The sample in question was CD4+ or CD8+ T cells sorted from blood, obtained in a trial of the OX40 agonist ivuxolimab.

As DNA, the CDR3 is TGCACCAGAGGAAGCAGAGGAGGGGACACCGGGGAGCTGTTTTTT. Protein sequence: CTRGSRGGDTGELFF. V gene TRBV1 combines with J gene TRBJ2-2; the DNA was not used to check the table's D call, TRBD2. TRBV1 has pseudogene status. This CDR3 is built from 15 residues.